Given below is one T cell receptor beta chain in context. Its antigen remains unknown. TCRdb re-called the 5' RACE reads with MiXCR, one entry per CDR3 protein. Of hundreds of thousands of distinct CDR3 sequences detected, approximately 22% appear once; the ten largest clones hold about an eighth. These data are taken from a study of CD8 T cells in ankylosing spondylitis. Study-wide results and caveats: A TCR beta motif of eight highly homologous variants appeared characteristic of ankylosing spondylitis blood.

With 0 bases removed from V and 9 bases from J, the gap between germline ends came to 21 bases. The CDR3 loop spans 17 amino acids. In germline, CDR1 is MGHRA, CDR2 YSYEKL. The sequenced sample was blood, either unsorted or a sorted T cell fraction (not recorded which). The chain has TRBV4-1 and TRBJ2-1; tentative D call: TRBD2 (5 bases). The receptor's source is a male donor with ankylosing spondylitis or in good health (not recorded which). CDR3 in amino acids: CASSQEGFTGNSLEQFF. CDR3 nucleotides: TGCGCCAGCAGCCAAGAAGGTTTTACCGGGAATAGCCTTGAGCAGTTCTTC.